A single sample is the source of the 12 T cell receptor beta chains below, sequenced in a study of neoadjuvant nivolumab and ipilimumab in lung cancer. Assay used: immunoSEQ multiplex PCR; TCRdb lists only in-frame clones, some missing. The sample includes more than 15,000 clones, around 77% of them seen just once. Sequencing used tumor tissue, obtained after neoadjuvant nivolumab, alone or with ipilimumab, at or shortly before surgery. These receptors came from an adult with non-small cell lung cancer.

This clone was picked up one time. The V call is TRBV4-3, the J call TRBJ2-2; D gene unclear. The V gene lost 4 bases and the J gene lost 4 bases, with 7 bases spanning the gap. CDR3 length equals 13 residues. The V gene's germline CDR1 is LGHNA and CDR2 YSLEER. The CDR3 sequence: CASSPTATGELFF. The CDR3 coding sequence is TGCGCCAGCAGCCCTACGGCCACCGGGGAGCTGTTTTTT.

The V gene is TRBV7-2, the J gene TRBJ2-7; TRBD1 matches 7 bases. Germline V gene sequence: CDR1 SGHTA, CDR2 FQGNSA. V gave up 5 bases and J gave up 0 bases; unmatched junction bases: 10. The length of the CDR3 is 16 residues. As DNA, the CDR3 is TGTGCCAGCAGCCGCCACAGGGGCGTTAGCTCCTACGAGCAGTACTTC. As protein: CASSRHRGVSSYEQYF.

This sequence joins TRBV5-4 and TRBJ2-1; D is unresolved. CDR3 size: 11 residues. CDR1 is SGHNT, CDR2 YYREEE, per germline (reference sequence). Trimming removed 4 bases at V and 7 bases at J, with 6 bases between. The CDR3 is CASSQANEQFF. The CDR3, as DNA: TGTGCCAGCAGCCAGGCAAATGAGCAGTTCTTC.

This clone was counted a few times. This rearrangement joins TRBV30 to TRBJ2-2, with D unclear. Germline CDR1 is GTSNPN and CDR2 is SVGIG (reference sequence). Trimming pared 3 bases from V and 0 bases from J, leaving 2 bases between. CDR3 length: 12 residues. The CDR3 reads CAWSANTGELFF. CDR3 DNA: TGTGCCTGGAGCGCGAACACCGGGGAGCTGTTTTTT.

The chain recombines TRBV9 with TRBJ2-5, with 7 bases aligning to TRBD1. V lost 3 bases and J lost 7; bases outside the gene matches: 12. The CDR3 is 15 residues long. Per germline, CDR1 SGDLS and CDR2 YYNGEE. The CDR3 DNA reads TGTGCCAGCAGCGCGCGGACAGGCCTTGACGGGACCCAGTACTTC. It codes for CASSARTGLDGTQYF.

This clone appeared a single time. The CDR3 DNA reads as TGTGCCTGGAGTCCCGGACAGGGGAACTATCAGCCCCAGCATTTT. As protein: CAWSPGQGNYQPQHF. This chain joins TRBV30 and TRBJ1-5; 9 positions match TRBD1. After removal of 2 bases from V and 5 bases from J, the junction contained 7 bases not matched to a gene. This CDR3 has 15 residues. Germline-derived CDR1 and CDR2 are GTSNPN and SVGIG (reference sequence).

V is TRBV2 and J is TRBJ2-5, with 7 bases aligning to TRBD2. The germline V gene has CDR1 SNHLY and CDR2 FYNNEI. V was clipped by 4 bases and J by 5 bases; unmatched bases: 1. The CDR3 sequence is 12 residues long. CDR3 nucleotide sequence: TGTGCCAGCAGTGGGCGGGGGGAGACCCAGTACTTC. It yields the protein CASSGRGETQYF.

This clone has a handful of counts. DNA of the CDR3: TGTGCCAGCTCACCACCCTCGGGGTTAACCGGGGAGCTGTTTTTT. It yields the protein CASSPPSGLTGELFF. The chain uses TRBV18 and TRBJ2-2, with D tentatively TRBD2 (5 bases). This CDR3 comprises 15 residues. Trimming stripped 0 bases from V and 5 bases from J, with 10 bases between. The germline V gene has CDR1 KGHSH and CDR2 LQKENI.

The chain recombines TRBV4-1 with TRBJ1-3, with a tentative D call TRBD1 (6 bases). V dropped 0 bases and J dropped 4 bases, with 13 bases sitting between them. Germline V gives CDR1 MGHRA, CDR2 YSYEKL. The CDR3 consists of 16 residues. CDR3 sequence: CASSQETGSKGNTIYF. Written as DNA, the CDR3 is TGCGCCAGCAGCCAAGAAACAGGGTCGAAAGGAAACACCATATATTTT.

This clone was observed once. The chain links TRBV5-1 to TRBJ2-2; no clear D. This CDR3 has 14 amino acids. Trimming left V 0 bases short and J 2 bases short, with 5 bases between. The V gene's germline CDR1 is SGHRS and CDR2 YFSETQ. CDR3 nucleotides: TGCGCCAGCAGCTTGGACGGTAACACCGGGGAGCTGTTTTTT. It yields the protein CASSLDGNTGELFF.

V and J are TRBV5-1 and TRBJ2-2, with TRBD1 matching over 11 bases. The V and J ends lost 2 bases and 6 bases, in that order; junction bases with no gene match: 15. The CDR3 runs 19 residues. Germline assignment: CDR1 SGHRS and CDR2 YFSETQ. Written as DNA, the CDR3 is TGCGCCAGCAGCTTCAATATACGGCCGGGACAGGGGGGCCCCGGGGAGCTGTTTTTT. It translates to CASSFNIRPGQGGPGELFF.

CDR3 sequence: CASSNGINGYTF. The CDR3, as DNA: TGTGCCAGTAGTAACGGGATCAATGGCTACACCTTC. The gene calls are TRBV19 and TRBJ1-2; D uncertain. The CDR3 runs 12 residues. Germline V lookup: CDR1 LNHDA, CDR2 SQIVND (reference sequence). Trimming stripped 4 bases from V and 6 bases from J, with 9 bases between. Combining the CDR3 with reference TRBV19 and TRBJ1-2 gives the whole variable domain DGGITQSPKYLFRKEGQNVTLSCEQNLNHDAMYWYRQDPGQGLRLIYYSQIVNDFQKGDIAEGYSVSREKKESFPLTVTSAQKNPTAFYLCASSNGINGYTFGSGTRLTVV.